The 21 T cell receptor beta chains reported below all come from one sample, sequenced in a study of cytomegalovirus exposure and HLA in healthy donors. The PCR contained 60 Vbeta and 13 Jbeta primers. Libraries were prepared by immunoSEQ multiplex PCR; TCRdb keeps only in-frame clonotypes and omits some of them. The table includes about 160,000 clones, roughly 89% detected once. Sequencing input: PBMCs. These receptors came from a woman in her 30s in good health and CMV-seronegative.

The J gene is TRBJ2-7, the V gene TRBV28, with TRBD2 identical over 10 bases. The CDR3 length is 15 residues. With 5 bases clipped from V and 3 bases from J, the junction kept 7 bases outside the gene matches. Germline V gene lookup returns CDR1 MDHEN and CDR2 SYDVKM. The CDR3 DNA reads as TGTGCCAGCAGTCCCCATACTAGCGGGAACTACGAGCAGTACTTC. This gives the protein CASSPHTSGNYEQYF.

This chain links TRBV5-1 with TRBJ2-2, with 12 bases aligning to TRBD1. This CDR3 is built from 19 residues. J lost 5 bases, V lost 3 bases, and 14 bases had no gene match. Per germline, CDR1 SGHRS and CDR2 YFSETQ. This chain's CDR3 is CASSSNLGTGGDGTGELFF. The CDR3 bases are TGCGCCAGCAGCTCCAACCTAGGGACAGGGGGCGACGGGACCGGGGAGCTGTTTTTT.

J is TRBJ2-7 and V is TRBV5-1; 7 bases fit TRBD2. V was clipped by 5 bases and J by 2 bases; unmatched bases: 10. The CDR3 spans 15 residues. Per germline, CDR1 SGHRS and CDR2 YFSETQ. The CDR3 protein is CASRQELAPAYEQYF. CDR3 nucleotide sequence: TGCGCCAGCAGACAAGAACTAGCGCCCGCCTACGAGCAGTACTTC.

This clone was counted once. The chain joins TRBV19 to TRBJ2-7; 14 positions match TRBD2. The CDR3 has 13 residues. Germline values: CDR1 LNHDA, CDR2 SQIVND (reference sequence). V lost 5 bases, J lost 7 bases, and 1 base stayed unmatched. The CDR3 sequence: CASSGTSGGEQYF. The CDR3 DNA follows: TGTGCCAGTAGTGGGACTAGCGGGGGTGAGCAGTACTTC. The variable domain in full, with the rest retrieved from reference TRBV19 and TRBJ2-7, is DGGITQSPKYLFRKEGQNVTLSCEQNLNHDAMYWYRQDPGQGLRLIYYSQIVNDFQKGDIAEGYSVSREKKESFPLTVTSAQKNPTAFYLCASSGTSGGEQYFGPGTRLTVT.

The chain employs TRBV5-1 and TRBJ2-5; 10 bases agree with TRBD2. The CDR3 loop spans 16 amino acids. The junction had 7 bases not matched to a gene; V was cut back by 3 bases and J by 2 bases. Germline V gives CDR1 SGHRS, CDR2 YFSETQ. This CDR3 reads CASSSRTSGIQETQYF. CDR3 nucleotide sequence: TGCGCCAGCAGCTCTCGGACTAGCGGAATACAAGAGACCCAGTACTTC.

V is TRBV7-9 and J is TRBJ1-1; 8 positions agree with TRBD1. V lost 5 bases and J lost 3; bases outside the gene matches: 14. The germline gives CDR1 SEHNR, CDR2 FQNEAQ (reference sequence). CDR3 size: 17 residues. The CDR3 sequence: CASSPRSTGARDTEAFF. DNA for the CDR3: TGTGCCAGCAGCCCCCGATCGACAGGGGCCAGGGACACTGAAGCTTTCTTT.

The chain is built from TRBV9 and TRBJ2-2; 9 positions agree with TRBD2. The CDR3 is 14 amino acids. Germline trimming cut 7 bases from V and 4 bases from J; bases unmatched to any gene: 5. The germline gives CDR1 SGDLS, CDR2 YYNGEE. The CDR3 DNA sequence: TGTGCCAGCCGACTAGCGGAGGCCACCGGGGAGCTGTTTTTT. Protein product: CASRLAEATGELFF.

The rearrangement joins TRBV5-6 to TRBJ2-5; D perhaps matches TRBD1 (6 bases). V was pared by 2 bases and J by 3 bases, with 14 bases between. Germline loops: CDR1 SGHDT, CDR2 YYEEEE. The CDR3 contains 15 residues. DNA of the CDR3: TGTGCCAGCAGCTTTAGACAGGAGAGAAAAGAGACCCAGTACTTC. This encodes CASSFRQERKETQYF.

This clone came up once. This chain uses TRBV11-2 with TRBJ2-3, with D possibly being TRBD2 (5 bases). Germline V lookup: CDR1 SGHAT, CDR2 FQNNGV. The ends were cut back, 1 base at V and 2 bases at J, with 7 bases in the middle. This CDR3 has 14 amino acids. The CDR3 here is CASSLGADTDTQYF. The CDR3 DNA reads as TGTGCCAGCAGCTTAGGAGCGGACACAGATACGCAGTATTTT.

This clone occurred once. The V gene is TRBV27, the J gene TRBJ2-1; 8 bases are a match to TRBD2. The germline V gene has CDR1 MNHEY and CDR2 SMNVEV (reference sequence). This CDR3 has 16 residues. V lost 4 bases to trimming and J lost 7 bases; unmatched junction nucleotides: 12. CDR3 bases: TGTGCCAGCAGTTCCCTACCGGGAGGGCCAGGGAATGAGCAGTTCTTC. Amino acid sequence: CASSSLPGGPGNEQFF.

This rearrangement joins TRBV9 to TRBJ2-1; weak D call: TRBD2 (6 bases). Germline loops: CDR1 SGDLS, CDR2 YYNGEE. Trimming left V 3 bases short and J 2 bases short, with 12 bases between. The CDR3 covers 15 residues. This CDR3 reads CASSGRDAPYNEQFF. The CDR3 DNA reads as TGTGCCAGCAGCGGGCGGGACGCACCCTACAATGAGCAGTTCTTC.

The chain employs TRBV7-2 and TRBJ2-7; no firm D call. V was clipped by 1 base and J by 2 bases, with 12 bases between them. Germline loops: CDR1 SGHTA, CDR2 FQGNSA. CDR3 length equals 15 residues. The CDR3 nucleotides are TGTGCCAGCAGCTTAGAAGGAGTTCCGACCTACGAGCAGTACTTC. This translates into CASSLEGVPTYEQYF.

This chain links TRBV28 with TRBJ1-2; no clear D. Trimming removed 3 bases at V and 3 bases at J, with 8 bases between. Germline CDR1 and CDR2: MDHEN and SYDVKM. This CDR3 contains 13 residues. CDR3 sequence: CASSLSGYYGYTF. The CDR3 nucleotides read TGTGCCAGCAGTTTGAGCGGATACTATGGCTACACCTTC.

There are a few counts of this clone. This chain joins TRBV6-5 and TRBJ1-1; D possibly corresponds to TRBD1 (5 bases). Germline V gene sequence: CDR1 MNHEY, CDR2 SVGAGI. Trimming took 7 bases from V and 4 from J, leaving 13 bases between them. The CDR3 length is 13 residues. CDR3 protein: CASTSRRGTEAFF. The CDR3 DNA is TGTGCCAGCACCAGTAGGAGGGGCACTGAAGCTTTCTTT.

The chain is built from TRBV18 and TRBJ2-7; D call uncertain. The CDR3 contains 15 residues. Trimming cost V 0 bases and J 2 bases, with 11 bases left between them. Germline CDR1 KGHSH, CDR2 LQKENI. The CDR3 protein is CASSPPRQRAYEQYF. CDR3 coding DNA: TGTGCCAGCTCACCACCGCGGCAGCGCGCCTACGAGCAGTACTTC. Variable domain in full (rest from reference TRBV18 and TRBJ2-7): NAGVMQNPRHLVRRRGQEARLRCSPMKGHSHVYWYRQLPEEGLKFMVYLQKENIIDESGMPKERFSAEFPKEGPSILRIQQVVRGDSAAYFCASSPPRQRAYEQYFGPGTRLTVT.

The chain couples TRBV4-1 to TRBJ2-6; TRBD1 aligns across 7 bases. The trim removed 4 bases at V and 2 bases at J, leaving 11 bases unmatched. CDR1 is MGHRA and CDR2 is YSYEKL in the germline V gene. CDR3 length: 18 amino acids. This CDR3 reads CASSRPTGARAGANVLTF. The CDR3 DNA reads TGCGCCAGCAGCCGCCCAACAGGGGCTAGAGCTGGGGCCAACGTCCTGACTTTC.

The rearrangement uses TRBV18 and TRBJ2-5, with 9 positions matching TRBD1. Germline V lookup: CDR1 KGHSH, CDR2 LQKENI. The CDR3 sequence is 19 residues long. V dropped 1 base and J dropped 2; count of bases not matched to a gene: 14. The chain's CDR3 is CASSPRSSLGQGRQETQYF. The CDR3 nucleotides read TGTGCCAGCTCACCACGGTCGTCATTAGGACAGGGGCGGCAAGAGACCCAGTACTTC.

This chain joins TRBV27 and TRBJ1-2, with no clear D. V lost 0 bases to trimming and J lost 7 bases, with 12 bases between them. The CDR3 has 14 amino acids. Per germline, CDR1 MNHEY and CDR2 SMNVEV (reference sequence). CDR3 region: CASSLSMTSPGYTF. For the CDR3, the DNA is TGTGCCAGCAGTTTATCGATGACATCCCCTGGCTACACCTTC.

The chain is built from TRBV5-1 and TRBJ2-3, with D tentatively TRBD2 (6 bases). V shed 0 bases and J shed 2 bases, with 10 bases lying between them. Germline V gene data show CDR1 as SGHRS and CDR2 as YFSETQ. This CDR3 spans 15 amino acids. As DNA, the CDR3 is TGCGCCAGCAGCTTGGGCGGGATTGCCACAGATACGCAGTATTTT. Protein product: CASSLGGIATDTQYF.

Here the CDR3 reads CASSQEARGYQPQHF. The CDR3 DNA sequence: TGCGCCAGCAGCCAAGAAGCCAGGGGGTATCAGCCCCAGCATTTT. The chain has TRBV4-3 and TRBJ1-5, with 7 bases identical to TRBD1. V was pared by 0 bases and J by 5 bases, with 4 bases of the junction left unmatched. The CDR3 extends over 15 amino acids. Germline assignment: CDR1 LGHNA and CDR2 YSLEER.

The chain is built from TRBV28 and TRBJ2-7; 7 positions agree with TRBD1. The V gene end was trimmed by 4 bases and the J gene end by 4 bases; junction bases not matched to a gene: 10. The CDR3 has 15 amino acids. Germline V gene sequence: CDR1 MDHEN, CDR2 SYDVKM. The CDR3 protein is CASSSRGTALYEQYF. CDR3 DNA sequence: TGTGCCAGCAGTTCTAGAGGGACAGCGTTGTACGAGCAGTACTTC.